This passage covers 12 T cell receptor beta chains from one sample sequenced in a study of blood T cell repertoires in COVID-19. Sequenced by immunoSEQ multiplex PCR; TCRdb stores in-frame clones only, minus some. The sample records 120,000 or so clones, 90% being singletons. Sequenced input: peripheral blood. Receptors originate from a middle-aged man with active COVID-19.

V is TRBV4-1 and J is TRBJ1-2, with a weak D call TRBD1 (5 bases). The germline gives CDR1 MGHRA, CDR2 YSYEKL. V was pared by 0 bases and J by 3 bases, with 11 bases between. The length of the CDR3 is 15 residues. The CDR3 DNA reads as TGCGCCAGCAGCCAAGATAGAGGGGACTACTATGGCTACACCTTC. Amino acids: CASSQDRGDYYGYTF.

This sequence joins TRBV5-5 and TRBJ1-6; 9 nucleotides line up with TRBD1. The CDR3 has 17 amino acids. Per the germline V gene, CDR1 is SGHKS and CDR2 is YYEKEE (reference sequence). V shed 4 bases and J 0 bases; nucleotides not matched to a gene: 5. CDR3 bases: TGTGCCAGCAGCATTGACAGGGGGAGCTCCTATAATTCACCCCTCCACTTT. Its protein is CASSIDRGSSYNSPLHF. The full variable domain, rest sourced from reference TRBV5-5 and TRBJ1-6, is DAGVTQSPTHLIKTRGQQVTLRCSPISGHKSVSWYQQVLGQGPQFIFQYYEKEERGRGNFPDRFSARQFPNYSSELNVNALLLGDSALYLCASSIDRGSSYNSPLHFGNGTRLTVT.

The rearrangement uses TRBV7-9 and TRBJ1-2; D unresolved. The CDR3 has 14 residues. Germline CDR1 is SEHNR and CDR2 is FQNEAQ (reference sequence). Trimming pared 1 base from V and 6 bases from J, leaving 12 bases between. In nucleotides, the CDR3 is TGTGCCAGCAGCTTAGGAGTTACGGGGAATGGCTACACCTTC. This translates into CASSLGVTGNGYTF.

The chain carries TRBV10-1 and TRBJ2-1; no reliable D call. CDR3 length: 11 residues. The ends were cut back, 4 bases at V and 8 bases at J, with 6 bases in the middle. The V gene's germline CDR1 is WNHNN and CDR2 SYGVQD (reference sequence). CDR3 loop: CASSASDEQFF. The CDR3 DNA is TGCGCCAGCAGTGCGTCCGATGAGCAGTTCTTC.

The chain combines TRBV9 with TRBJ1-1; 8 bases agree with TRBD1. The CDR3 sequence is 18 residues long. CDR1 SGDLS and CDR2 YYNGEE come from the germline V gene. Trimming at V came to 0 bases and at J to 5 bases, leaving 15 bases not matched to a gene. Written as DNA, the CDR3 is TGTGCCAGCAGCGTAGAAGGGCAGGGGGCGGCCGGAGGGACTGAAGCTTTCTTT. Encoded protein: CASSVEGQGAAGGTEAFF.

The chain couples TRBV19 to TRBJ1-2, with unresolved D. Trimming stripped 3 bases from V and 2 bases from J, with 7 bases between. Looked up from germline, CDR1 is LNHDA and CDR2 is SQIVND (reference sequence). The CDR3 contains 13 residues. The chain's CDR3 is CASSIQNNYGYTF. CDR3 coding DNA: TGTGCCAGTAGTATTCAGAACAACTATGGCTACACCTTC.

Here the CDR3 reads CASSPPSDRQSGYTF. In DNA form, the CDR3 reads TGTGCCAGCTCACCACCAAGTGACAGGCAATCTGGCTACACCTTC. The chain links TRBV18 to TRBJ1-2, with D possibly TRBD1 on 6 matching bases. Germline CDR1 is KGHSH and CDR2 is LQKENI. The CDR3 spans 15 residues. V was clipped by 0 bases and J by 7 bases, with 15 bases between them. Together with reference TRBV18 and TRBJ1-2, the CDR3 gives the full variable domain: NAGVMQNPRHLVRRRGQEARLRCSPMKGHSHVYWYRQLPEEGLKFMVYLQKENIIDESGMPKERFSAEFPKEGPSILRIQQVVRGDSAAYFCASSPPSDRQSGYTFGSGTRLTVV.

This clone has only one observation. CDR3 nucleotide sequence: TGTGCCAGCAGTGAAGCGCTGTTAGCGGGGGGGCCAAATGAGCAGTTCTTC. Encoded protein: CASSEALLAGGPNEQFF. This chain joins TRBV6-1 and TRBJ2-1; 11 bases fit TRBD2. Germline CDR1 reads MNHNS; CDR2 reads SASEGT. This CDR3 spans 17 amino acids. V dropped 0 bases and J dropped 7; count of bases not matched to a gene: 8.

V usage is TRBV10-3 and J usage is TRBJ2-3; 10 nucleotides match TRBD2. From germline, CDR1 is ENHRY and CDR2 SYGVKD. The CDR3 has 18 residues. V dropped 3 bases and J dropped 1; count of bases not matched to a gene: 10. In DNA, the CDR3 is TGTGCCATCAGTGAAAGGCTAGCGGGAGAACGTCGCACAGATACGCAGTATTTT. It specifies CAISERLAGERRTDTQYF.

The CDR3 region has the DNA TGTGCAAGTCACTCCACAGGGGGGGGCTACACCTTC. Translating it yields CASHSTGGGYTF. The rearrangement links TRBV12-2 to TRBJ1-2; the table assigns TRBD1, which was not confirmed against the DNA. TRBV12-2 constitutes a pseudogene. There are 12 residues in the CDR3.

The J gene is TRBJ1-1, the V gene TRBV19; tentatively, D is TRBD1 (6 bases). The germline gives CDR1 LNHDA, CDR2 SQIVND (reference sequence). The CDR3 sequence is 15 residues long. With 8 bases removed from V and 2 bases from J, the gap between germline ends came to 18 bases. In DNA form, the CDR3 reads TGTGCCAGTCGCCAGGGGCGAGGGTTAAACACTGAAGCTTTCTTT. This translates into CASRQGRGLNTEAFF. Full variable domain (missing parts from reference TRBV19 and TRBJ1-1): DGGITQSPKYLFRKEGQNVTLSCEQNLNHDAMYWYRQDPGQGLRLIYYSQIVNDFQKGDIAEGYSVSREKKESFPLTVTSAQKNPTAFYLCASRQGRGLNTEAFFGQGTRLTVV.

V and J are TRBV7-8 and TRBJ2-3; 9 bases are shared with TRBD2. This CDR3 region has 16 residues. Germline V lookup: CDR1 SGHVS, CDR2 FQNEAQ. After removal of 3 bases from V and 6 bases from J, the junction contained 10 bases not matched to a gene. In DNA, the CDR3 is TGTGCCAGCAGCTTCCGGCGGGGGGGATCCCCCGATACGCAGTATTTT. It encodes CASSFRRGGSPDTQYF.